This T cell receptor beta chain was recovered during a study of blood T cell repertoires in COVID-19. Study overall: PBMCs, B-cell-depleted T cells, or T cells provided the cDNA or gDNA that made up the material.

Some clones are missing from TCRdb's copy, which holds only in-frame ones; the method was immunoSEQ multiplex PCR. The data contain some 180,000 clones, 65% to 80% of them singletons. Germline trimming cut 7 bases from V and 9 bases from J; bases unmatched to any gene: 12. This CDR3 comprises 15 residues. Germline V gene lookup returns CDR1 MNHEY and CDR2 SVGAGI. The chain is built from TRBV6-5 and TRBJ2-2; 9 nucleotides align to TRBD2. The source of this sequence is a man between 45 and 60 years old who had recovered from COVID-19. Sequencing was done on a sample of peripheral blood. The CDR3 DNA reads TGTGCCAGCACTGCCGGGACTAGCTACTTCAGGGAGCTGTTTTTT. It translates to CASTAGTSYFRELFF.